Given below is one T cell receptor (beta chain) in context. Its antigen is not known. With a J-beta primer mix and a sample-barcoded 5' primer, a second PCR ran about 7 to 12 cycles. Via MiXCR, TCRdb re-called the 5' RACE reads, giving one row per CDR3 protein. The repertoire holds 800,000 to 950,000 distinct CDR3 sequences, roughly 50% seen once, with 13% in the top ten. The data derive from a study of blood T cells in healthy people across ages. Study-wide findings and caveats: Older individuals had lower TCR beta diversity per million T cells (the decline was roughly linear).

The CDR3 has 14 amino acids. The germline V gene has CDR1 LGHNA and CDR2 YNFKEQ. Trimming cost V 1 base and J 8 bases, with 12 bases left between them. The genes are TRBV4-2 and TRBJ2-1, with D tentatively TRBD2 (6 bases). This clonotype was obtained from a man aged 25 to 40 in good health. Sequencing was done on a sample of blood. The CDR3 protein is CASSQAGTRDEQFF. The CDR3 nucleotides read TGTGCCAGCAGCCAAGCCGGGACTCGGGATGAGCAGTTCTTC.